The 22 T cell receptor beta chains below come from one sample, sequenced in a study of T cells in narcolepsy. Produced via immunoSEQ multiplex PCR; TCRdb's table is partial and in-frame only. This sample yields under 40,000 clones, of which less than 90% are seen a single time; about 0.66% belongs to the top ten. The sequencing input was memory (CD45RA-) CD4+ T cells from blood. The source is a human donor in good health.

This clone was picked up one time. The chain recombines TRBV27 with TRBJ2-3; D uncertain. Germline V gives CDR1 MNHEY, CDR2 SMNVEV (reference sequence). V was shortened by 6 bases and J by 0 bases, with 7 bases between the two germline ends. CDR3 size: 13 residues. The CDR3 sequence is CASRYTSTDTQYF. Written as DNA, the CDR3 is TGTGCCAGCAGATACACTAGCACAGATACGCAGTATTTT.

The chain uses TRBV19 and TRBJ2-2, with D perhaps matching TRBD1 or TRBD2 (5 bases each). Germline V CDR1 and CDR2: LNHDA, SQIVND (reference sequence). V dropped 8 bases and J dropped 2 bases, with 18 bases sitting between them. This CDR3 region has 16 residues. The CDR3 region is CASYAVRDGNTGELFF. In nucleotides, the CDR3 is TGTGCCAGTTACGCGGTCCGGGACGGTAACACCGGGGAGCTGTTTTTT.

V and J are TRBV19 and TRBJ1-6; no clear D. V gave up 0 bases and J gave up 16 bases, with 13 bases separating them. Germline CDR1 is LNHDA and CDR2 is SQIVND (reference sequence). The CDR3 spans 13 residues. This CDR3 is CASSIESAGRLHF. For the CDR3, the DNA is TGTGCCAGTAGTATAGAATCGGCCGGAAGGCTCCACTTT.

The rearrangement uses TRBV30 and TRBJ1-5, with D possibly being TRBD1 (6 bases). Germline lookup yields CDR1 GTSNPN and CDR2 SVGIG (reference sequence). The CDR3 has 14 amino acids. Between the trimmed V and J ends, which lost 5 bases and 2 bases, there was a span of 13 bases. The CDR3 is CAWGRKGGNQPQHF. The CDR3 DNA reads as TGTGCCTGGGGCAGAAAGGGGGGCAATCAGCCCCAGCATTTT. The whole variable domain, remainder taken from reference TRBV30 and TRBJ1-5, is SQTIHQWPATLVQPVGSPLSLECTVEGTSNPNLYWYRQAAGRGLQLLFYSVGIGQISSEVPQNLSASRPQDRQFILSSKKLLLSDSGFYLCAWGRKGGNQPQHFGDGTRLSIL.

This clone was counted a single time. The J gene is TRBJ1-3, the V gene TRBV19; the D is unclear. Trimming shortened V by 7 bases and J by 4 bases, and 11 bases separated the two germline ends. Germline V gives CDR1 LNHDA, CDR2 SQIVND (reference sequence). CDR3 length equals 13 residues. The CDR3 sequence is CASTVGRGNTIYF. Written as DNA, the CDR3 is TGTGCCAGTACCGTGGGTCGCGGAAACACCATATATTTT.

The chain recombines TRBV7-2 with TRBJ1-1; weak D call: TRBD1 (6 bases). The ends were cut back, 1 base at V and 4 bases at J, with 10 bases in the middle. From germline, CDR1 is SGHTA and CDR2 FQGNSA. The length of the CDR3 is 14 residues. CDR3 nucleotides: TGTGCCAGCAGCTTAGAACAGGGAGGCACTGAAGCTTTCTTT. It is translated as CASSLEQGGTEAFF.

The rearrangement uses TRBV5-1 and TRBJ1-3, with 9 bases that match TRBD1. Germline V CDR1 and CDR2: SGHRS, YFSETQ. Trimming at V came to 4 bases and at J to 4 bases, leaving 3 bases not matched to a gene. The CDR3 totals 14 residues. CDR3 in DNA: TGCGCCAGCAGCGGGACAGGGTCAGGAAACACCATATATTTT. Its protein product is CASSGTGSGNTIYF.

The chain joins TRBV9 to TRBJ2-1; TRBD2 might be the D (5 bases). The germline CDR1 and CDR2 sequences are SGDLS and YYNGEE. The CDR3 spans 17 residues. Deletions cut 2 bases from V and 6 bases from J, with 21 bases between. DNA for the CDR3: TGTGCCAGCAGCGTTTCTGACCCGGGATCCCTACGCAATGAGCAGTTCTTC. This translates into CASSVSDPGSLRNEQFF.

The chain has TRBV7-6 and TRBJ1-3; D is uncertain. V was pared by 4 bases and J by 4 bases, with 17 bases between. Germline V gene lookup returns CDR1 SGHVS and CDR2 FNYEAQ. This CDR3 is 16 amino acids long. The CDR3 sequence is CASSSLGGSGGNTIYF. The CDR3 coding sequence is TGTGCCAGCAGCTCCCTTGGAGGGAGTGGGGGAAACACCATATATTTT.

A single count supports this clone. The rearrangement uses TRBV18 and TRBJ1-5; possibly TRBD1 for D (6 bases). Per germline, CDR1 KGHSH and CDR2 LQKENI. Trimming took 6 bases from V and 5 from J, leaving 11 bases between them. This CDR3 has 13 residues. The CDR3 coding sequence is TGTGCCAGCTCGGGAGGGGGTTATCAGCCCCAGCATTTT. It yields the protein CASSGGGYQPQHF.

V and J are TRBV23-1 and TRBJ2-7; possibly TRBD1 or TRBD2 for D (5 bases each). TRBV23-1 is annotated as an ORF whose role is uncertain. The length of the CDR3 is 17 residues. The V and J ends lost 4 bases and 1 base respectively, with 20 bases between them. The CDR3: CASSPLGKDTASYEQYF. Here the CDR3 DNA reads TGCGCCAGCAGTCCACTAGGAAAGGACACGGCATCCTACGAGCAGTACTTC.

The V and J genes are TRBV4-1 and TRBJ1-3, with no clear D. The CDR3 sequence is 15 residues long. Per germline, CDR1 MGHRA and CDR2 YSYEKL. The ends were cut back, 3 bases at V and 0 bases at J, with 9 bases in the middle. CDR3 sequence (DNA): TGCGCCAGCAGCCATTTACGGGGCTCTGGAAACACCATATATTTT. Protein sequence: CASSHLRGSGNTIYF.

This clone was detected only a few times. The chain recombines TRBV18 with TRBJ1-1; D is uncertain. The CDR3 is 12 residues long. Trimming removed 4 bases at V and 1 base at J, with 4 bases between. CDR1 is KGHSH, CDR2 LQKENI, per germline. CDR3 bases: TGTGCCAGCTCACGTGGGAACACTGAAGCTTTCTTT. Protein product: CASSRGNTEAFF.

In its sample, this clone was seen once. This chain joins TRBV6-1 and TRBJ1-2; 7 nucleotides agree with TRBD1. The CDR3 length is 15 residues. V trimming: 2 bases; J trimming: 2 bases; junction bases outside the gene matches: 5. The V gene's germline CDR1 is MNHNS and CDR2 SASEGT. The CDR3 nucleotides are TGTGCCAGCAGTGAAACTCCGGGACAGAACTATGGCTACACCTTC. Protein product: CASSETPGQNYGYTF.

This clone has only a few counts. V gene TRBV6-5 combines with J gene TRBJ2-1; 9 positions match TRBD2. Germline V lookup: CDR1 MNHEY, CDR2 SVGAGI. V gave up 0 bases and J gave up 7 bases; unmatched junction bases: 7. This CDR3 has 16 residues. This CDR3 is CASSYSGGGARNEQFF. In nucleotides, the CDR3 is TGTGCCAGCAGTTACTCGGGCGGGGGGGCCAGAAATGAGCAGTTCTTC.

V and J are TRBV5-1 and TRBJ1-1; the D gene is possibly TRBD1 (5 bases). The CDR3 covers 14 residues. Trimming took 4 bases from V and 0 from J, leaving 10 bases between them. The germline gives CDR1 SGHRS, CDR2 YFSETQ. CDR3 sequence: CASSRGAMNTEAFF. The CDR3 DNA reads as TGCGCCAGCAGCAGAGGGGCCATGAACACTGAAGCTTTCTTT.

This chain joins TRBV7-9 and TRBJ1-6; TRBD1 matches at 7 bases. The CDR3 is 15 amino acids. The J segment lost 3 bases and the V segment lost 5 bases, leaving 4 bases of the junction unmatched. Germline V gives CDR1 SEHNR, CDR2 FQNEAQ (reference sequence). For the CDR3, the DNA is TGTGCCAGCAGCCCGGGGACAGTCTATAATTCACCCCTCCACTTT. Amino acid sequence: CASSPGTVYNSPLHF.

This clone was observed a single time. The J gene is TRBJ2-7, the V gene TRBV6-5; 7 nucleotides agree with TRBD1. Trimming at V came to 5 bases and at J to 2 bases, leaving 3 bases not matched to a gene. The germline CDR1 and CDR2 sequences are MNHEY and SVGAGI. The CDR3 sequence is 13 residues long. The CDR3 region has the DNA TGTGCCAGCAGTACAGGGACAGCCTACGAGCAGTACGTC. It is translated as CASSTGTAYEQYV.

The chain joins TRBV7-2 to TRBJ2-3; 13 bases fit TRBD2. Trimming at V came to 5 bases and at J to 2 bases, leaving 4 bases not matched to a gene. CDR3 length: 16 residues. Germline V gene data show CDR1 as SGHTA and CDR2 as FQGNSA. CDR3 nucleotides: TGTGCCAGCAGCGACGGACTAGCGGGGGTCACAGATACGCAGTATTTT. Its protein is CASSDGLAGVTDTQYF.

V usage is TRBV2 and J usage is TRBJ1-6; perhaps TRBD1 as D (6 bases). V lost 3 bases, J lost 7 bases, and 16 bases lay in between. The germline gives CDR1 SNHLY, CDR2 FYNNEI. CDR3 size: 16 residues. In nucleotides, the CDR3 is TGTGCCAGCAGTGAGACTCAAGGGGGAAAGAATTCACCCCTCCACTTT. Translating gives CASSETQGGKNSPLHF.

The genes are TRBV5-1 and TRBJ2-1; possible D gene TRBD2, 5 bases. The germline gives CDR1 SGHRS, CDR2 YFSETQ. This CDR3 is 14 amino acids long. Trimming left V 0 bases short and J 6 bases short, with 10 bases between. DNA of the CDR3: TGCGCCAGCAGCTTGGCGCTAGCCTTCAATGAGCAGTTCTTC. It is translated as CASSLALAFNEQFF.

The chain combines TRBV7-2 with TRBJ1-5; D not resolved. Germline lookup yields CDR1 SGHTA and CDR2 FQGNSA. This CDR3 spans 13 amino acids. The germline V and J ends were trimmed by 5 bases and 6 bases, with 11 bases remaining between them. The CDR3 spells CASSDVSSQPQHF. CDR3 bases: TGTGCCAGCAGCGATGTATCGTCTCAGCCCCAGCATTTT. The whole variable domain, remainder taken from reference TRBV7-2 and TRBJ1-5, is GAGVSQSPSNKVTEKGKDVELRCDPISGHTALYWYRQSLGQGLEFLIYFQGNSAPDKSGLPSDRFSAERTGGSVSTLTIQRTQQEDSAVYLCASSDVSSQPQHFGDGTRLSIL.